The clone carrying this TCR beta chain was recorded a few times. This CDR3 comprises 11 residues. The V gene lost 3 bases and the J gene lost 10 bases, with 4 bases spanning the gap. The V gene's germline CDR1 is SNHLY and CDR2 FYNNEI. This sample stems from a study of early T cells in non-severe SARS-CoV-2 infection. Overall study: Sequencing was performed on bulk RNA from unsorted whole blood, leaving chains unpaired.

TCRdb recomputed calls from the 5' RACE reads with MiXCR, one row per CDR3 protein. The sample shows 70,000 to 80,000 distinct CDR3 sequences, around 12% of them seen only once. This TCR was recovered from an adult who was a healthcare worker with PCR-confirmed SARS-CoV-2 infection or an uninfected control (not recorded which). The sequences come from whole blood, collected at baseline. This chain uses TRBV2 with TRBJ1-6; no reliable D call. CDR3 region: CASSDLSPLHF. Written as DNA, the CDR3 is TGTGCCAGCAGTGACTTGTCACCCCTCCACTTT. The whole variable domain, filled in from reference TRBV2 and TRBJ1-6, reads EPEVTQTPSHQVTQMGQEVILRCVPISNHLYFYWYRQILGQKVEFLVSFYNNEISEKSEIFDDQFSVERPDGSNFTLKIRSTKLEDSAMYFCASSDLSPLHFGNGTRLTVT.